The 27 T cell receptor beta chains listed next were all sequenced from one sample in a study of T cell repertoires in cytomegalovirus infection. TCRdb independently ran MiXCR on the reads; one entry per CDR3 protein. The data hold 200,000 or so distinct CDR3 sequences, with around 40% observed a single time. Antigens of these TCRs are unknown. The sequenced sample was CD8+ T cells from cultured PBMCs, obtained from culture after CMV antigen stimulation. Receptor source: a human donor in good health (CMV status not recorded). Some clones in this sample may be carry-over from other donors' samples.

This clonotype was counted a few times. The chain carries TRBV13 and TRBJ2-6, with 8 bases matching TRBD1. The CDR3 length is 19 residues. CDR1 and CDR2 (germline): PRHDT, FYEKMQ (reference sequence). Trimming took 0 bases from V and 1 from J; bases not matched to a gene: 8. CDR3 amino acids: CASSLGRDRSVSGANVLTF. CDR3 DNA sequence: TGTGCCAGCAGCTTAGGCCGGGACAGGAGTGTGTCTGGGGCCAACGTCCTGACTTTC.

This clonotype appeared a single time. This chain links TRBV12-5 with TRBJ2-3, with TRBD2 matching over 8 bases. The junction had 16 bases not matched to a gene; V was cut back by 7 bases and J by 4 bases. The CDR3 has 17 residues. Germline V gives CDR1 LGHNT, CDR2 FRNRAP. CDR3 sequence: CASDPGPGRAGADTQYF. In DNA, the CDR3 is TGTGCTAGTGATCCGGGGCCCGGGAGGGCTGGTGCAGATACGCAGTATTTT.

V usage is TRBV7-6 and J usage is TRBJ1-1; 7 bases agree with TRBD1. Germline CDR1 is SGHVS and CDR2 is FNYEAQ. V lost 5 bases, J lost 4 bases, and 7 bases stayed unmatched. The CDR3 totals 14 residues. CDR3 in DNA: TGTGCCAGCAGCAACCTACAGGGGAGCACTGAAGCTTTCTTT. This encodes CASSNLQGSTEAFF.

DNA for the CDR3: TGTGCCAGTAGTGTAACTAGCGGGCCCCCCTACGAGCAGTACTTC. The encoded protein is CASSVTSGPPYEQYF. The chain has TRBV19 and TRBJ2-7; 9 nucleotides line up with TRBD2. CDR3 length: 15 residues. The trim removed 5 bases at V and 2 bases at J, leaving 7 bases unmatched. Germline V gene lookup returns CDR1 LNHDA and CDR2 SQIVND (reference sequence).

This clonotype showed up just a few times. The V gene is TRBV7-2, the J gene TRBJ2-3; 7 positions agree with TRBD2. This CDR3 has 16 residues. The J segment lost 2 bases and the V segment lost 6 bases, leaving 11 bases of the junction unmatched. Germline assignment: CDR1 SGHTA and CDR2 FQGNSA. The CDR3 reads CASSLGGVSLTDTQYF. For the CDR3, the DNA is TGTGCCAGCAGTCTGGGGGGGGTTTCCCTCACAGATACGCAGTATTTT.

This clonotype was observed a handful of times. J is TRBJ2-4 and V is TRBV7-8; TRBD1 or TRBD2 may be the D gene (5 bases each). Trimming pared 1 base from V and 3 bases from J, leaving 13 bases between. The CDR3 consists of 16 residues. Germline lookup yields CDR1 SGHVS and CDR2 FQNEAQ. The CDR3 sequence: CASSLEPGSSKNIQYF. The DNA for the CDR3 is TGTGCCAGCAGCTTAGAGCCAGGGAGTAGCAAAAACATTCAGTACTTC.

The rearrangement joins TRBV12-5 to TRBJ1-5; unclear D gene. The CDR3 loop spans 15 amino acids. Germline CDR1 is LGHNT and CDR2 is FRNRAP. V dropped 5 bases and J dropped 2 bases, with 13 bases sitting between them. This CDR3 reads CASGPPGEGNQPQHF. In DNA, the CDR3 is TGTGCTAGTGGTCCCCCTGGAGAGGGCAATCAGCCCCAGCATTTT.

The chain joins TRBV4-2 to TRBJ2-3, with a possible D match to TRBD2 (6 bases). This CDR3 region has 17 residues. The V end was cut by 0 bases, the J end by 9 bases, with 22 bases between. In germline, CDR1 is LGHNA, CDR2 YNFKEQ. CDR3 coding DNA: TGTGCCAGCAGCCAAGATCCCCCTCCGGCGGAGGGAACAACGCAGTATTTT. Protein product: CASSQDPPPAEGTTQYF.

This clonotype turned up a few times. J is TRBJ1-2 and V is TRBV9; D is ambiguous. Germline assignment: CDR1 SGDLS and CDR2 YYNGEE. The CDR3 totals 14 residues. The germline V and J ends were trimmed by 4 bases and 4 bases, with 14 bases remaining between them. CDR3 region: CASSTSKASYGYTF. Written as DNA, the CDR3 is TGTGCCAGCAGCACCTCTAAGGCGAGCTATGGCTACACCTTC.

This clonotype has at least ten counts. The V call is TRBV7-9, the J call TRBJ1-5; TRBD1 agrees at 8 bases. CDR1 SEHNR and CDR2 FQNEAQ come from the germline V gene (reference sequence). The CDR3 spans 13 residues. V lost 5 bases and J lost 6; bases outside the gene matches: 3. CDR3 coding DNA: TGTGCCAGCAGCCAAGACAGGGGTCAGCCCCAGCATTTT. Protein: CASSQDRGQPQHF. The full variable domain, in which reference TRBV7-9 and TRBJ1-5 provide the parts outside the CDR3, is DTGVSQNPRHKITKRGQNVTFRCDPISEHNRLYWYRQTLGQGPEFLTYFQNEAQLEKSRLLSDRFSAERPKGSFSTLEIQRTEQGDSAMYLCASSQDRGQPQHFGDGTRLSIL.

The gene calls are TRBV7-4 and TRBJ2-7; 11 bases line up with TRBD2. In germline, CDR1 is SGHVT, CDR2 SQSDAQ. The CDR3 sequence is 16 residues long. The V gene end was trimmed by 5 bases and the J gene end by 4 bases; junction bases not matched to a gene: 10. CDR3 loop: CASSHTSGSSPYEQYF. In DNA form, the CDR3 reads TGTGCCAGCAGCCATACTAGCGGGAGTTCCCCTTACGAGCAGTACTTC. The full variable domain, with the rest looked up from reference TRBV7-4 and TRBJ2-7, is GAGVSQSPRYKVAKRGRDVALRCDSISGHVTLYWYRQTLGQGSEVLTYSQSDAQRDKSGRPSGRFSAERPERSVSTLKIQRTEQGDSAVYLCASSHTSGSSPYEQYFGPGTRLTVT.

This clonotype was counted only a few times. The chain combines TRBV7-6 with TRBJ2-1; maybe TRBD2 (5 bases). This CDR3 comprises 15 residues. V lost 3 bases and J 4 bases, leaving 13 bases between the germline ends. Per germline, CDR1 SGHVS and CDR2 FNYEAQ. The CDR3 sequence is CASSFRLTPYNEQFF. CDR3 in DNA: TGTGCCAGCAGCTTTCGACTAACCCCTTACAATGAGCAGTTCTTC.

This clonotype was picked up many times. The CDR3 nucleotides are TGTGCCAGCAGAGAGGTCGATAGCAATCAGCCCCAGCATTTT. Translating gives CASREVDSNQPQHF. V gene TRBV7-2 combines with J gene TRBJ1-5; the D is unclear. The CDR3 contains 14 residues. Deletions cut 6 bases from V and 0 bases from J, with 9 bases between. CDR1 and CDR2 from the germline V gene are SGHTA and FQGNSA.

The chain joins TRBV29-1 to TRBJ1-1; 10 nucleotides line up with TRBD1. The V gene's germline CDR1 is SQVTM and CDR2 ANQGSEA. The length of the CDR3 is 13 residues. The V and J ends lost 7 bases and 5 bases, in that order; junction bases with no gene match: 7. The DNA for the CDR3 is TGCAGCGCCGGGACAGGGGTAGAGACTGAAGCTTTCTTT. It is translated as CSAGTGVETEAFF.

This clonotype was counted a few times. J is TRBJ2-1 and V is TRBV5-1, with 7 bases identical to TRBD2. The CDR3 runs to 16 residues. V shed 2 bases, J shed 7 bases, and the junction held 12 bases outside the gene matches. Germline values: CDR1 SGHRS, CDR2 YFSETQ. The CDR3 sequence: CASSLRAGDWKNEQFF. CDR3 nucleotide sequence: TGCGCCAGCAGCTTACGCGCGGGGGACTGGAAAAATGAGCAGTTCTTC.

The chain recombines TRBV20-1 with TRBJ2-7, with 11 bases matching TRBD2. V was clipped by 1 base and J by 7 bases; unmatched bases: 12. The CDR3 contains 16 residues. Germline V gene sequence: CDR1 DFQATT, CDR2 SNEGSKA (reference sequence). CDR3 region: CSARGSSGGYYEEQYF. In DNA form, the CDR3 reads TGCAGTGCTAGAGGCTCTAGCGGGGGGTACTACGAAGAGCAGTACTTC.

CDR3 amino acids: CASSQDWQGAFEKLFF. CDR3 DNA sequence: TGTGCCAGCAGCCAAGATTGGCAGGGGGCATTTGAAAAACTGTTTTTT. V and J are TRBV4-2 and TRBJ1-4; 8 bases align to TRBD1. Trimming cost V 0 bases and J 7 bases; bases outside gene matches: 7. CDR1 and CDR2 (germline): LGHNA, YNFKEQ. This CDR3 comprises 16 residues.

This clonotype appeared a few times. This sequence joins TRBV7-9 and TRBJ1-2; 10 bases are a match to TRBD1. The ends lost 5 bases at V and 6 bases at J; junction bases unmatched: 9. The CDR3 totals 15 residues. The germline gives CDR1 SEHNR, CDR2 FQNEAQ (reference sequence). This chain's CDR3 is CASSRGQGPEDGYTF. The CDR3 nucleotides are TGTGCCAGCAGCCGGGGACAGGGGCCAGAGGATGGCTACACCTTC.

The chain joins TRBV4-1 to TRBJ2-2; D not resolved. Germline V lookup: CDR1 MGHRA, CDR2 YSYEKL. The CDR3 length is 12 residues. Trimming stripped 0 bases from V and 7 bases from J, with 3 bases between. Written as DNA, the CDR3 is TGCGCCAGCAGCCAAGATGACGGGGAGCTGTTTTTT. Protein product: CASSQDDGELFF.

CDR3 region: CRGDHYNEQFF. DNA for the CDR3: TGCAGGGGGGACCACTACAATGAGCAGTTCTTC. This chain joins TRBV29-1 and TRBJ2-1; D may match TRBD1 or TRBD2 (5 bases each). CDR3 length: 11 amino acids. Germline CDR1 and CDR2: SQVTM and ANQGSEA.

The chain carries TRBV4-1 and TRBJ2-7; no reliable D call. The germline V gene encodes CDR1 MGHRA and CDR2 YSYEKL. The CDR3 length is 15 residues. Deletions cut 0 bases from V and 0 bases from J, with 9 bases between. The CDR3 DNA is TGCGCCAGCAGCCAAGAAGTCCCGGCCTCCTACGAGCAGTACTTC. Translating it yields CASSQEVPASYEQYF.

At least ten counts were recorded for this clonotype. The rearrangement uses TRBV7-2 and TRBJ2-7; a weak D match, TRBD2 (6 bases). This CDR3 has 14 residues. Trimming removed 1 base at V and 5 bases at J, with 12 bases between. Germline V gene data show CDR1 as SGHTA and CDR2 as FQGNSA. CDR3 in amino acids: CASSLGGGVNEQYF. The CDR3 nucleotides read TGTGCCAGCAGCTTAGGAGGAGGGGTGAACGAGCAGTACTTC.

This clonotype has only a few counts. The rearrangement uses TRBV7-2 and TRBJ1-5, with D tentatively TRBD1 (6 bases). V dropped 2 bases and J dropped 3 bases, with 8 bases sitting between them. CDR3 length: 14 residues. Germline V gives CDR1 SGHTA, CDR2 FQGNSA. Here the CDR3 DNA reads TGTGCCAGCAGCTTAAACAGGGCCAATCAGCCCCAGCATTTT. Translated: CASSLNRANQPQHF.

This clonotype showed up many times. This chain links TRBV7-8 with TRBJ1-2; D gene uncertain. V lost 3 bases and J 2 bases, leaving 19 bases between the germline ends. The CDR3 totals 17 residues. The germline V gene encodes CDR1 SGHVS and CDR2 FQNEAQ. CDR3 coding DNA: TGTGCCAGCAGCTTTAGACTGGATTTAGTGGGCAACTATGGCTACACCTTC. Residues: CASSFRLDLVGNYGYTF.

This clonotype has only one observation. The chain carries TRBV7-3 and TRBJ1-2; perhaps TRBD1 as D (6 bases). Germline lookup yields CDR1 SGHTA and CDR2 FQGTGA. Trimming stripped 5 bases from V and 3 bases from J, with 13 bases between. The CDR3 runs 14 residues. This CDR3 reads CASSAFPGDYGYTF. The CDR3 bases are TGTGCCAGCAGCGCTTTTCCAGGGGACTATGGCTACACCTTC.

There are a few counts of this clonotype. The chain employs TRBV7-6 and TRBJ2-1; D not certain. The CDR3 consists of 13 residues. Per germline, CDR1 SGHVS and CDR2 FNYEAQ. The ends were cut back, 5 bases at V and 9 bases at J, with 14 bases in the middle. CDR3 amino acids: CASSKVGVLEQFF. The CDR3 nucleotides read TGTGCCAGCAGCAAAGTAGGCGTACTTGAGCAGTTCTTC.

The genes are TRBV7-3 and TRBJ2-3; possible D gene TRBD2, 5 bases. The V end was cut by 1 base, the J end by 0 bases, with 20 bases between. Germline assignment: CDR1 SGHTA and CDR2 FQGTGA. The CDR3 totals 19 residues. The DNA of the CDR3 is TGTGCCAGCAGCTTAATAGCCCGGACTCAGGCCTATAGCACAGATACGCAGTATTTT. Encoded protein: CASSLIARTQAYSTDTQYF.